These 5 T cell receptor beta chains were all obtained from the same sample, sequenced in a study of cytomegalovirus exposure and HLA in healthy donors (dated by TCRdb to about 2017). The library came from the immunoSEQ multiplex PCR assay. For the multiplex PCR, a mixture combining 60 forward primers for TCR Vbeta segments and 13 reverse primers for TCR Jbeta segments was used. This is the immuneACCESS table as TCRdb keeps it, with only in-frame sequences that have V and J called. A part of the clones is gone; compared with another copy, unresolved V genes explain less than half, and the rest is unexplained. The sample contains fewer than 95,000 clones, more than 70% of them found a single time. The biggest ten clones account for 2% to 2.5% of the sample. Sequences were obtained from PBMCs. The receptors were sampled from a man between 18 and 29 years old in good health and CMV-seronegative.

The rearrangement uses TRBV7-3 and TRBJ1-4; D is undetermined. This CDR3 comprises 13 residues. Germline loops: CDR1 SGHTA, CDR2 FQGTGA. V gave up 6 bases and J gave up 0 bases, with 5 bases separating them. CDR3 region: CASSPATNEKLFF. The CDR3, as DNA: TGTGCCAGCAGTCCAGCAACTAATGAAAAACTGTTTTTT.

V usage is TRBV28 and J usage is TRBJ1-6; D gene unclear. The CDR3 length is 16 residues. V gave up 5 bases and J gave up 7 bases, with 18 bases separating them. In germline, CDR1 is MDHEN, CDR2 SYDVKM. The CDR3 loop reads CASSRVRTGGNSPLHF. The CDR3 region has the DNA TGTGCCAGCAGTCGGGTTCGGACGGGCGGGAATTCACCCCTCCACTTT.

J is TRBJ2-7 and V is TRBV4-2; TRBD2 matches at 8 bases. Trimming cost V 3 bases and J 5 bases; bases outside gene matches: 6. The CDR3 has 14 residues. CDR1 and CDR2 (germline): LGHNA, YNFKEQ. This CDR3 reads CASSQAGGLHEQYF. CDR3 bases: TGTGCCAGCAGCCAGGCGGGGGGCTTGCACGAGCAGTACTTC.

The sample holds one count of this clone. The DNA for the CDR3 is TGTGCCAGCAGCTCCCGAGCGGTGGAAGAGACCCAGTACTTC. Translation: CASSSRAVEETQYF. The chain links TRBV5-4 to TRBJ2-5; a possible D gene is TRBD2 (5 bases). This CDR3 is 14 amino acids long. The germline gives CDR1 SGHNT, CDR2 YYREEE (reference sequence). Trimming removed 3 bases from V and 3 bases from J, with 12 bases in between. Full variable domain (outside the CDR3, taken from reference TRBV5-4 and TRBJ2-5): ETGVTQSPTHLIKTRGQQVTLRCSSQSGHNTVSWYQQALGQGPQFIFQYYREEENGRGNFPPRFSGLQFPNYSSELNVNALELDDSALYLCASSSRAVEETQYFGPGTRLLVL.

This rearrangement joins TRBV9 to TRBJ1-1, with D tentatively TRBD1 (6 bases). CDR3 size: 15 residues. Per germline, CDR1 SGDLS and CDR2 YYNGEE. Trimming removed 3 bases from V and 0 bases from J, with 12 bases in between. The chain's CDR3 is CASSGDGQMNTEAFF. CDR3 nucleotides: TGTGCCAGCAGCGGAGACGGACAGATGAACACTGAAGCTTTCTTT.